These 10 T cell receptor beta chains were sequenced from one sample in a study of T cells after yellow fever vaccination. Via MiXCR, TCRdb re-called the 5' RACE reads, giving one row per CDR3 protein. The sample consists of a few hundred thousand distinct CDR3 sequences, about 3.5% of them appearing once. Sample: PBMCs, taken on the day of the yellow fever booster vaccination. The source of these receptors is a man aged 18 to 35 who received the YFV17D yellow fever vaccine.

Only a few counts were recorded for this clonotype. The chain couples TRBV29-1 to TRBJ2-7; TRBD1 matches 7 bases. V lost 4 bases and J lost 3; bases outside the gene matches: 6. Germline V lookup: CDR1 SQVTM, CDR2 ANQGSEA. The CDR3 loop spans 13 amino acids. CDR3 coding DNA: TGCAGCGTTGGGACAGGAGTTTACTACGAGCAGTACTTC. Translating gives CSVGTGVYYEQYF.

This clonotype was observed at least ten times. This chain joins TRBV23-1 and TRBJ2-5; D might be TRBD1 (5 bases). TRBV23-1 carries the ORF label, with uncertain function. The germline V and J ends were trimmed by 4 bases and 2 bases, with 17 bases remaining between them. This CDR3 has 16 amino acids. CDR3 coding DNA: TGCGCCAGCAGTCCCTCGACAGTTCGCCGACAAGAGACCCAGTACTTC. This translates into CASSPSTVRRQETQYF.

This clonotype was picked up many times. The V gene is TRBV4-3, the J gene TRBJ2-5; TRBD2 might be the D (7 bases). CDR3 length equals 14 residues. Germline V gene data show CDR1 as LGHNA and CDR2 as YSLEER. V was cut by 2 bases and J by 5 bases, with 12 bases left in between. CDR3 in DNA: TGCGCCAGCAGCCAACGGGGGGCGGGGGAGACCCAGTACTTC. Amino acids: CASSQRGAGETQYF.

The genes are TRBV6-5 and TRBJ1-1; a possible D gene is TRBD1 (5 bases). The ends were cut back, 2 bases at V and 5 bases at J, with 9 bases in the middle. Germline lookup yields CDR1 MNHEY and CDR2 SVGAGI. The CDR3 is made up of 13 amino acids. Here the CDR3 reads CASSYGGRTEAFF. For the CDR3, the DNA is TGTGCCAGCAGTTACGGGGGTAGAACTGAAGCTTTCTTT.

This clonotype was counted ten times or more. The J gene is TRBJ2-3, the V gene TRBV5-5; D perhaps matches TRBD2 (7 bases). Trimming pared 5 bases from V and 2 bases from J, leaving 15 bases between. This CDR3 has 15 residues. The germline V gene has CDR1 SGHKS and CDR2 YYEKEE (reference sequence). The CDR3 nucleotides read TGTGCCAGCAGGGGGGGGCCACCGCCCACAGATACGCAGTATTTT. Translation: CASRGGPPPTDTQYF.

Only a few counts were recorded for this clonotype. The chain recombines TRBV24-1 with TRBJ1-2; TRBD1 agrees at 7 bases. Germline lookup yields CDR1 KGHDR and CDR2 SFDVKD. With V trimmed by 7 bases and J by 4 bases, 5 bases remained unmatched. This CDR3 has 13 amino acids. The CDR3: CATSPGDSYGYTF. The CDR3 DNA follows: TGTGCCACCAGCCCAGGGGACAGCTATGGCTACACCTTC.

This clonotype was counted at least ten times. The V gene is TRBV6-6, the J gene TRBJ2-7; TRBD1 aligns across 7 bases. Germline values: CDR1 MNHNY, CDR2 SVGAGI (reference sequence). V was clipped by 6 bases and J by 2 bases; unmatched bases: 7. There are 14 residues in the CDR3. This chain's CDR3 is CASSQTGKPYEQYF. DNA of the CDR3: TGTGCCAGCAGCCAGACAGGGAAACCCTACGAGCAGTACTTC.

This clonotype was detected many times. CDR3 protein: CASSRDIRETTYGYTF. CDR3 nucleotides: TGTGCCAGCAGCCGAGACATCCGGGAGACTACTTATGGCTACACCTTC. The chain links TRBV14 to TRBJ1-2; D is unresolved. Per the germline V gene, CDR1 is SGHDN and CDR2 is FVKESK. The length of the CDR3 is 16 residues. The V end lost 4 bases, the J end lost 5 bases, and 20 bases lay between the germline ends.

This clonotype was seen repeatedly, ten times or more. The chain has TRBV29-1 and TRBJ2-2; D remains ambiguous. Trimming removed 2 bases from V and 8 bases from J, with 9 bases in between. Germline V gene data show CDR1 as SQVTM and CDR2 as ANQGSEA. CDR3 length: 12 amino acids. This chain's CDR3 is CSVESRRGELFF. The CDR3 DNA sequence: TGCAGCGTTGAAAGCCGTAGGGGGGAGCTGTTTTTT.

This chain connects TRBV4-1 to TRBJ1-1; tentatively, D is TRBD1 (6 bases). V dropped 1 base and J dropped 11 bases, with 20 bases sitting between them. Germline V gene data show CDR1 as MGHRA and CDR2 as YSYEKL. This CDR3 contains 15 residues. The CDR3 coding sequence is TGCGCCAGCAGCCAAGTCCACCAGGGGCCTGGGGGGGCTTTCTTT. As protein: CASSQVHQGPGGAFF.